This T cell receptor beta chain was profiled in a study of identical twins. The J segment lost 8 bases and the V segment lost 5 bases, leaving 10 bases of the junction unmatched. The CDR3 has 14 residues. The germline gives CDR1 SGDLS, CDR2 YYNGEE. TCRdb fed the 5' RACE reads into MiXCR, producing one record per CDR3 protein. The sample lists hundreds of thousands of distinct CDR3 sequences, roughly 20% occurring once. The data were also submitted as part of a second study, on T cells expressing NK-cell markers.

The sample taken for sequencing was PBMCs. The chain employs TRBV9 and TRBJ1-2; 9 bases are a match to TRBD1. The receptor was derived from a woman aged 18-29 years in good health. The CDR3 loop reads CASRNDRGFRGYTF. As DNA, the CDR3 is TGTGCCAGCAGAAATGACAGGGGGTTTCGCGGCTACACCTTC. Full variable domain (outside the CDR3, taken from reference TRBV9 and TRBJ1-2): DSGVTQTPKHLITATGQRVTLRCSPRSGDLSVYWYQQSLDQGLQFLIQYYNGEERAKGNILERFSAQQFPDLHSELNLSSLELGDSALYFCASRNDRGFRGYTFGSGTRLTVV.